The entry that follows covers one T cell receptor beta chain sequence. Per the authors' pipeline: Scientists estimated how many nucleated cells there were by amplifying reference gene primers. Some clones are missing from TCRdb's copy, which holds only in-frame ones; the method was immunoSEQ multiplex PCR. That table is the source of V, J and clone size, and D and trimming were worked out from the DNA. The table has over 70,000 clones, approximately 90% seen once; the top ten hold 2.5% to 3%. Seattle participants joined during active infection and were tracked over time. This sample is drawn from a study of blood T cell repertoires in COVID-19. Background on the study: There were acute and convalescent COVID-19 samples, and they came from the United States, Italy and Spain.

Germline V gene lookup returns CDR1 SGDLS and CDR2 YYNGEE. This CDR3 has 14 residues. V lost 0 bases and J 1 base, leaving 7 bases between the germline ends. The TCR sequence derives from a man in his fifties with COVID-19, enrolled during active disease. The sample taken for sequencing was peripheral blood. The chain carries TRBV9 and TRBJ2-5; tentatively, D is TRBD2 (5 bases). The CDR3 loop is CASSVGGAQETQYF. CDR3 coding DNA: TGTGCCAGCAGCGTAGGGGGAGCCCAAGAGACCCAGTACTTC.